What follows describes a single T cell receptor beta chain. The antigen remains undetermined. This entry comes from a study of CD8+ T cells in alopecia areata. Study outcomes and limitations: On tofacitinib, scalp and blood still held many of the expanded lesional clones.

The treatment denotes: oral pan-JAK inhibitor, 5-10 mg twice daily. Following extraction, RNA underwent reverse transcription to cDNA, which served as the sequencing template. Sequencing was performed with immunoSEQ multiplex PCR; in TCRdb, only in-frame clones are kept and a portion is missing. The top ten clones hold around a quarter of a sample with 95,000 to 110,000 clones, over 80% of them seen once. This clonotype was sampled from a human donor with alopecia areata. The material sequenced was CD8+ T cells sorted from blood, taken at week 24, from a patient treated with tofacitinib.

The CDR3 DNA follows: TGTGCCAGCACCCCGCTAGCGGGGGGAAGCACAGATACGCAGTATTTT. Translating it yields CASTPLAGGSTDTQYF. The rearrangement links TRBV7-2 to TRBJ2-3; 11 bases are shared with TRBD2. In germline, CDR1 is SGHTA, CDR2 FQGNSA. This CDR3 has 16 amino acids. The ends lost 7 bases at V and 0 bases at J; junction bases unmatched: 6. The variable domain in full, completed from reference TRBV7-2 and TRBJ2-3, reads GAGVSQSPSNKVTEKGKDVELRCDPISGHTALYWYRQSLGQGLEFLIYFQGNSAPDKSGLPSDRFSAERTGGSVSTLTIQRTQQEDSAVYLCASTPLAGGSTDTQYFGPGTRLTVL.